The 22 T cell receptor beta chains given below trace back to one sample, sequenced in a study of blood T cell repertoires in COVID-19. Profiled with immunoSEQ multiplex PCR; TCRdb holds only in-frame clones, not every one. The sample shows around 200,000 clones, more than 80% of them seen only once. Sequenced: PBMCs or T cells enriched from blood (not recorded which). The source of these receptors is a man aged 40-50 years who had recovered from COVID-19.

The chain combines TRBV9 with TRBJ2-1; TRBD2 matches 15 bases. This CDR3 region has 16 residues. V was pared by 3 bases and J by 6 bases, with 4 bases of the junction left unmatched. Germline CDR1 and CDR2: SGDLS and YYNGEE. This CDR3 is CASSGGLAGGGNEQFF. The DNA of the CDR3 is TGTGCCAGCAGCGGGGGACTAGCGGGAGGAGGCAATGAGCAGTTCTTC.

This clone was observed a few times. The chain joins TRBV5-1 to TRBJ2-3; TRBD2 aligns across 10 bases. V shed 6 bases, J shed 5 bases, and the junction held 6 bases outside the gene matches. Germline V gene data show CDR1 as SGHRS and CDR2 as YFSETQ. The CDR3 loop spans 14 amino acids. CDR3 sequence (DNA): TGCGCCAGCAATCTTAGCGGGGGGAAAGATACGCAGTATTTT. Translating it yields CASNLSGGKDTQYF.

DNA for the CDR3: TGTGCCAGCAGCTCCGGGACTAGCCCCTACGAGCAGTACTTC. This codes for CASSSGTSPYEQYF. The chain has TRBV5-5 and TRBJ2-7; 9 nucleotides align to TRBD2. J gave up 2 bases and V 3 bases, and 3 bases lay outside the gene matches. Germline loops: CDR1 SGHKS, CDR2 YYEKEE (reference sequence). This CDR3 is built from 14 residues.

The V gene is TRBV25-1, the J gene TRBJ2-5; tentative D call: TRBD2 (7 bases). The CDR3 is 15 residues long. V was shortened by 6 bases and J by 4 bases, with 18 bases between the two germline ends. In germline, CDR1 is MGHDK, CDR2 SYGVNS. CDR3 amino acids: CASSHEGGGRETQYF. The CDR3 nucleotides are TGTGCCAGCAGCCACGAGGGAGGGGGGCGAGAGACCCAGTACTTC.

V usage is TRBV29-1 and J usage is TRBJ1-2; D is possibly TRBD1 (5 bases). The germline gives CDR1 SQVTM, CDR2 ANQGSEA. This CDR3 has 11 amino acids. V lost 5 bases and J 8 bases, leaving 12 bases between the germline ends. For the CDR3, the DNA is TGCAGCGTTCTCAAGGAGGGGGGCTACACCTTC. Its protein product is CSVLKEGGYTF.

The chain employs TRBV29-1 and TRBJ1-2, with D unresolved. CDR1 and CDR2 from the germline V gene are SQVTM and ANQGSEA. Trimming pared 3 bases from V and 8 bases from J, leaving 10 bases between. This CDR3 region has 11 residues. CDR3 region: CSVDMYGGYTF. The CDR3 region has the DNA TGCAGCGTTGACATGTACGGGGGCTACACCTTC. The whole variable domain, filled in from reference TRBV29-1 and TRBJ1-2, reads SAVISQKPSRDICQRGTSLTIQCQVDSQVTMMFWYRQQPGQSLTLIATANQGSEATYESGFVIDKFPISRPNLTFSTLTVSNMSPEDSSIYLCSVDMYGGYTFGSGTRLTVV.

The genes are TRBV28 and TRBJ1-6; 7 bases fit TRBD1. The trim removed 4 bases at V and 11 bases at J, leaving 11 bases unmatched. The CDR3 length is 15 residues. Per the germline V gene, CDR1 is MDHEN and CDR2 is SYDVKM. CDR3 DNA: TGTGCCAGCAGTTCCTCCCAGGGGGTAGTGGCACCCCTCCACTTT. Encoded protein: CASSSSQGVVAPLHF.

The J gene is TRBJ1-1, the V gene TRBV5-5; D not resolved. V was clipped by 5 bases and J by 5 bases, with 13 bases between them. Germline V gives CDR1 SGHKS, CDR2 YYEKEE (reference sequence). This CDR3 has 13 amino acids. The DNA of the CDR3 is TGTGCCAGCAGTCTGGAAGGGAGGACTGAAGCTTTCTTT. This codes for CASSLEGRTEAFF.

This clone has only a few counts. The rearrangement links TRBV6-5 to TRBJ1-2; D ambiguous. The CDR3 loop spans 12 amino acids. Germline CDR1 MNHEY, CDR2 SVGAGI. Trimming removed 5 bases from V and 7 bases from J, with 11 bases in between. The CDR3 spells CASSPNAVGYTF. DNA of the CDR3: TGTGCCAGCAGTCCCAACGCGGTTGGCTACACCTTC.

J is TRBJ2-1 and V is TRBV28, with D unclear. This CDR3 has 13 amino acids. The germline V gene encodes CDR1 MDHEN and CDR2 SYDVKM. V gave up 1 base and J gave up 8 bases, with 9 bases separating them. CDR3 loop: CASSLSTLHEQFF. CDR3 sequence (DNA): TGTGCCAGCAGTTTATCCACTCTCCATGAGCAGTTCTTC.

With respect to this clone: Germline and junction disagree at one end, which may indicate a read error. The chain carries TRBV29-1 and TRBJ2-1; the D gene is possibly TRBD2 (6 bases). The germline V gene encodes CDR1 SQVTM and CDR2 ANQGSEA. The CDR3 covers 13 residues. In DNA form, the CDR3 reads TGCAGAGTTGGAGGGAGCCCGATTTATGAGCAGTTCTTC. It is translated as CRVGGSPIYEQFF.

This sequence joins TRBV18 and TRBJ2-1; D perhaps matches TRBD2 (6 bases). CDR3 length: 14 amino acids. Germline CDR1 and CDR2: KGHSH and LQKENI. The V end lost 0 bases, the J end lost 11 bases, and 14 bases lay between the germline ends. The CDR3 coding sequence is TGTGCCAGCTCACCACCGGAACTAGCCTTAAAGCAGTTCTTC. It specifies CASSPPELALKQFF.

The chain recombines TRBV5-3 with TRBJ2-3; 9 bases line up with TRBD2. TRBV5-3 is an ORF; its function is uncertain. This CDR3 has 16 amino acids. J was trimmed by 0 bases and V by 5 bases; bases with no gene match: 7. CDR3 in DNA: TGTGCCAGAAGTAAGCGGGGGGACCCTAGCACAGATACGCAGTATTTT. Amino acids: CARSKRGDPSTDTQYF.

This clone was detected only a few times. The V call is TRBV27, the J call TRBJ1-6, with D unclear. V lost 8 bases and J 0 bases, leaving 14 bases between the germline ends. In germline, CDR1 is MNHEY, CDR2 SMNVEV (reference sequence). This CDR3 comprises 16 residues. The CDR3 DNA sequence: TGTGCCAGCGGAGTACTGACTAGCTCCTATAATTCACCCCTCCACTTT. Its protein product is CASGVLTSSYNSPLHF.

The sample holds a few counts of this clone. DNA for the CDR3: TGTGCCAGCTCACCAAAGGGGCGGGACGGCTACACCTTC. Translating it yields CASSPKGRDGYTF. The genes are TRBV18 and TRBJ1-2; a possible D gene is TRBD1 (5 bases). CDR3 size: 13 residues. Germline values: CDR1 KGHSH, CDR2 LQKENI. Deletions cut 2 bases from V and 8 bases from J, with 12 bases between. The complete variable domain, with remaining parts taken from reference TRBV18 and TRBJ1-2, reads NAGVMQNPRHLVRRRGQEARLRCSPMKGHSHVYWYRQLPEEGLKFMVYLQKENIIDESGMPKERFSAEFPKEGPSILRIQQVVRGDSAAYFCASSPKGRDGYTFGSGTRLTVV.

The chain uses TRBV3-1 (or the pseudogene TRBV3-2) and TRBJ2-1, with TRBD2 as a possible D gene (5 bases). CDR1 is LGHDT and CDR2 is YNNKEL in the germline V gene (reference sequence). This CDR3 is 13 amino acids long. The V and J ends lost 2 bases and 12 bases respectively, with 14 bases between them. The CDR3 coding sequence is TGTGCCAGCAGCCAACTACCGGAGGCCGTGCAGTTCTTC. It codes for CASSQLPEAVQFF.

This rearrangement joins TRBV28 to TRBJ1-2; possible D gene TRBD1, 5 bases. Germline V gene lookup returns CDR1 MDHEN and CDR2 SYDVKM. CDR3 size: 15 residues. V was pared by 1 base and J by 1 base, with 10 bases between. The CDR3 DNA is TGTGCCAGCAGTTTATCTTCTAGGGGTAACTATGGCTACACCTTC. Amino acid sequence: CASSLSSRGNYGYTF.

J is TRBJ1-5 and V is TRBV28; D is undetermined. V lost 6 bases and J lost 7, with 10 bases in between. CDR1 and CDR2 from the germline V gene are MDHEN and SYDVKM. The CDR3 runs to 12 residues. CDR3 bases: TGTGCCAGCAGCCCGTTACTACAGCCCCAGCATTTT. It is translated as CASSPLLQPQHF.

The chain uses TRBV6-1 and TRBJ1-5, with D tentatively TRBD1 (6 bases). CDR3 length equals 15 residues. V dropped 3 bases and J dropped 1 base, with 10 bases sitting between them. The germline gives CDR1 MNHNS, CDR2 SASEGT. The CDR3 loop is CASSDVTGSNQPQHF. The CDR3 nucleotides are TGTGCCAGCAGTGATGTAACAGGGAGCAATCAGCCCCAGCATTTT.

This clone was detected once. The chain is built from TRBV6-5 and TRBJ2-7; possibly TRBD2 for D (5 bases). The CDR3 has 14 amino acids. Germline CDR1 reads MNHEY; CDR2 reads SVGAGI. V lost 7 bases, J lost 5 bases, and 18 bases lay in between. The chain's CDR3 is CASIELDFRDEQYF. In nucleotides, the CDR3 is TGTGCCAGCATAGAGTTGGACTTTAGGGACGAGCAGTACTTC.

The chain joins TRBV15 to TRBJ2-2; TRBD2 is a possible D gene (5 bases). Germline assignment: CDR1 LNHNV and CDR2 YYDKDF (reference sequence). The CDR3 spans 15 residues. Deletions cut 2 bases from V and 4 bases from J, with 11 bases between. In DNA form, the CDR3 reads TGTGCCACCAGCAGACTAAACCGGGGCACCGGGGAGCTGTTTTTT. Its protein is CATSRLNRGTGELFF.

The V call is TRBV6-6, the J call TRBJ1-1; TRBD1 might be the D (6 bases). The CDR3 is 14 residues long. Trimming stripped 6 bases from V and 4 bases from J, with 15 bases between. Per germline, CDR1 MNHNY and CDR2 SVGAGI (reference sequence). As DNA, the CDR3 is TGTGCCAGCAGCCCCCAGGGGCCGGCCACTGAAGCTTTCTTT. It codes for CASSPQGPATEAFF.